The T cell receptor (beta chain) described here comes from a study of blood T cell repertoires in COVID-19. This clone was found once. Trimming pared 4 bases from V and 4 bases from J, leaving 16 bases between. Germline CDR1 is LNHDA and CDR2 is SQIVND (reference sequence). The CDR3 contains 15 residues. TCRdb's copy holds only in-frame clones and misses some; the assay was immunoSEQ multiplex PCR. This table has about 350,000 clones, roughly 86% appearing once. The receptor comes from a man aged 30 to 39 with COVID-19, enrolled during active disease. The rearrangement links TRBV19 to TRBJ1-1, with D possibly being TRBD1 (6 bases). The material sequenced was peripheral blood. The CDR3 nucleotides read TGTGCCAGTAGTACCTGGGGGGGGCGCGTCACTGAAGCTTTCTTT. Translated: CASSTWGGRVTEAFF.